The 17 T cell receptor beta chains listed next were all sequenced from one sample in a study of shared clonotypes between healthy human individuals. This table comes from immunoSEQ multiplex PCR, and its TCRdb copy is limited to in-frame clones, with some not included. The sample carries a few million clones, roughly nine tenths recorded once. The sequenced material came from naive CD4+ T cells sorted from blood. Specified subset: CD45RA+ positively selected. Receptors were obtained from a man aged 18 to 29 in good health.

Regarding this clone: Just one base apart from a much larger clone, this may be a read error. Other DNA sequences of this sample code for an identical CDR3. V gene TRBV5-4 combines with J gene TRBJ1-2; 7 bases align to TRBD1. V lost 4 bases to trimming and J lost 1 base; unmatched junction nucleotides: 1. CDR1 is SGHNT, CDR2 YYREEE, per germline (reference sequence). The CDR3 spans 13 residues. In DNA form, the CDR3 reads TGTGCCAGCAGCCGGGACAGTAACTATGGCTACACCTTC. Its protein is CASSRDSNYGYTF.

The V call is TRBV2, the J call TRBJ2-2; a weak D match, TRBD1 (5 bases). This CDR3 comprises 14 residues. V was cut by 5 bases and J by 4 bases, with 11 bases left in between. The germline gives CDR1 SNHLY, CDR2 FYNNEI. This CDR3 is CASSTGQFTGELFF. The CDR3 region has the DNA TGTGCCAGCAGTACAGGACAATTCACCGGGGAGCTGTTTTTT.

Turning to this clone: The sample carries other DNA sequences with the same CDR3. The gene calls are TRBV5-4 and TRBJ2-5, with 12 bases aligning to TRBD2. Germline values: CDR1 SGHNT, CDR2 YYREEE (reference sequence). CDR3 length: 15 amino acids. V dropped 1 base and J dropped 5; count of bases not matched to a gene: 3. CDR3 residues: CASSLRLAGGETQYF. The CDR3 DNA sequence: TGTGCCAGCAGCTTGCGGCTAGCGGGAGGGGAGACCCAGTACTTC.

Written as DNA, the CDR3 is TGTGCCAGTAGTATAGGTAGCGGGAGGGCCCCCGGGGAGCTGTTTTTT. Its translation is CASSIGSGRAPGELFF. The chain couples TRBV19 to TRBJ2-2; 11 positions match TRBD2. The CDR3 spans 16 residues. From germline, CDR1 is LNHDA and CDR2 SQIVND (reference sequence). The V segment lost 1 base and the J segment 6 bases; nucleotides outside the gene matches: 4.

A word on this clone: Different DNA sequences within this sample yield the same CDR3. The chain combines TRBV5-6 with TRBJ2-7, with 9 bases that match TRBD2. CDR1 and CDR2 from the germline V gene are SGHDT and YYEEEE. This CDR3 has 14 amino acids. V was clipped by 1 base and J by 1 base; unmatched bases: 0. CDR3 region: CASSLTSGSYEQYF. The CDR3 DNA reads as TGTGCCAGCAGCTTGACTAGCGGGTCCTACGAGCAGTACTTC.

The CDR3 DNA reads as TGTGCCAGTAGGACAGGATATAATTCACCCCTCCACTTT. It translates to CASRTGYNSPLHF. The chain is built from TRBV19 and TRBJ1-6; weak D call: TRBD1 (6 bases). V gave up 6 bases and J gave up 4 bases, with 7 bases separating them. The CDR3 spans 13 residues. Germline CDR1 is LNHDA and CDR2 is SQIVND (reference sequence).

This chain uses TRBV21-1 with TRBJ2-1; TRBD2 is taken as the D call from the table, unchecked against the DNA. TRBV21-1 is recorded as a pseudogene. The CDR3 loop spans 16 amino acids. The CDR3 sequence is CASKRFPGLADNEQFF. In DNA form, the CDR3 reads TGTGCCAGCAAGAGGTTCCCGGGACTAGCGGACAATGAGCAGTTCTTC.

This chain uses TRBV7-8 with TRBJ2-1; unclear D gene. The germline V gene has CDR1 SGHVS and CDR2 FQNEAQ. V lost 2 bases and J 8 bases, leaving 4 bases between the germline ends. CDR3 size: 11 residues. For the CDR3, the DNA is TGTGCCAGCAGCTTATCCTATGAGCAGTTCTTC. Encoded protein: CASSLSYEQFF.

This clone showed up just once. The chain employs TRBV6-5 and TRBJ1-6, with D possibly being TRBD1 (5 bases). The length of the CDR3 is 15 residues. The germline gives CDR1 MNHEY, CDR2 SVGAGI. V lost 5 bases and J lost 10, with 18 bases in between. DNA for the CDR3: TGTGCCAGCAGTCCTACCATTAAGGGGCTGTCACCCCTCCACTTT. Amino acids: CASSPTIKGLSPLHF.

This clone was detected only a few times. V gene TRBV7-9 combines with J gene TRBJ1-2; D gene uncertain. Germline CDR1 and CDR2: SEHNR and FQNEAQ (reference sequence). The CDR3 loop spans 12 amino acids. The V gene lost 1 base and the J gene lost 8 bases, with 8 bases spanning the gap. The CDR3 sequence is CASSLDFAGYTF. The CDR3 region has the DNA TGTGCCAGCAGCTTAGATTTCGCCGGCTACACCTTC.

The chain recombines TRBV5-1 with TRBJ2-1, with 9 bases aligning to TRBD1. The CDR3 extends over 17 amino acids. V was pared by 3 bases and J by 7 bases, with 14 bases of the junction left unmatched. Germline CDR1 reads SGHRS; CDR2 reads YFSETQ. CDR3 loop: CASSSQRRTGVRNEQFF. Here the CDR3 DNA reads TGCGCCAGCAGCTCTCAAAGACGGACAGGGGTCAGGAATGAGCAGTTCTTC.

The chain is built from TRBV4-3 and TRBJ1-1; 12 bases map to TRBD1. The length of the CDR3 is 17 residues. V dropped 1 base and J dropped 5; count of bases not matched to a gene: 8. From germline, CDR1 is LGHNA and CDR2 YSLEER. This CDR3 is CASSQVNSGQGATEAFF. CDR3 DNA: TGCGCCAGCAGCCAAGTTAATTCGGGACAGGGGGCGACTGAAGCTTTCTTT.

This clone has just one count. The rearrangement links TRBV7-6 to TRBJ2-5, with TRBD2 matching over 9 bases. The CDR3 has 16 amino acids. The V gene's germline CDR1 is SGHVS and CDR2 FNYEAQ. Trimming cost V 5 bases and J 3 bases; bases outside gene matches: 10. DNA of the CDR3: TGTGCCAGCAGCCCGGCGGTAGCGGGAGTAAAAGAGACCCAGTACTTC. Translation: CASSPAVAGVKETQYF.

Note on this clone: Other DNA sequences in the same sample also yield this CDR3. The gene calls are TRBV5-1 and TRBJ2-3; TRBD2 agrees at 7 bases. The CDR3 is 15 residues long. J was trimmed by 1 base and V by 2 bases; bases with no gene match: 4. Germline assignment: CDR1 SGHRS and CDR2 YFSETQ. CDR3 protein: CASSFLAGGTDTQYF. CDR3 sequence (DNA): TGCGCCAGCAGCTTTCTTGCGGGGGGCACAGATACGCAGTATTTT.

The chain couples TRBV28 to TRBJ1-1, with D hard to call. Trimming left V 2 bases short and J 0 bases short, with 7 bases between. Germline CDR1 MDHEN, CDR2 SYDVKM. CDR3 length: 14 residues. The CDR3 DNA reads as TGTGCCAGCAGTTTAGTAGGATTGAACACTGAAGCTTTCTTT. This translates into CASSLVGLNTEAFF.

The V call is TRBV5-4, the J call TRBJ2-1, with a tentative D call TRBD2 (5 bases). The CDR3 has 16 amino acids. Germline CDR1 reads SGHNT; CDR2 reads YYREEE (reference sequence). Trimming stripped 1 base from V and 0 bases from J, with 11 bases between. This CDR3 reads CASSLKAVPSYNEQFF. The CDR3 DNA follows: TGTGCCAGCAGCTTGAAAGCGGTGCCCTCCTACAATGAGCAGTTCTTC.

The rearrangement uses TRBV18 and TRBJ2-2; 8 bases align to TRBD1. CDR3 length: 17 residues. The V and J ends lost 0 bases and 6 bases, in that order; junction bases with no gene match: 9. CDR1 KGHSH and CDR2 LQKENI come from the germline V gene. The DNA of the CDR3 is TGTGCCAGCTCACCACCGAGGACAGGGTGGACCGCCGGGGAGCTGTTTTTT. As protein: CASSPPRTGWTAGELFF.